A selection of T cell receptor beta chains follows, all from one sample in a study of blood T cell repertoires in COVID-19. Here immunoSEQ multiplex PCR was the method, and the copy in TCRdb shows in-frame clones only, minus some. The sample contains about 250,000 clones, roughly 89% of which appear only once. Sequenced material: peripheral blood. All receptors come from a woman in her forties who had recovered from COVID-19. CDR3s include the opening cysteine and the closing phenylalanine or tryptophan. D genes are given only for firm matches. Rows give clone size only sometimes, using once, few, many, or a class for an expanded clone.

D gene	V gene	J gene	clone size	CDR3 DNA	CDR3 protein
-	TRBV7-2	TRBJ2-5	-	TGTGCCAGCAGCTTAGCGGTGGGGGGCCAAGAGACCCAGTACTTC	CASSLAVGGQETQYF
TRBD2	TRBV29-1	TRBJ2-5	-	TGCAGCGGGGGACTAGCGGGAGGCCAAGAGACCCAGTACTTC	CSGGLAGGQETQYF
TRBD2	TRBV12-5	TRBJ2-1	-	TGTGCTAGTGCCCTACCGCGGACTAGCGGCAACAATGAGCAGTTCTTC	CASALPRTSGNNEQFF
-	TRBV19	TRBJ2-5	-	TGTGCCAGTAGTACCCAGGGACACCCCCAAGAGACCCAGTACTTC	CASSTQGHPQETQYF
-	TRBV7-9	TRBJ2-1	-	TGTGCCAGCAGCCCTCCCCTGGGGCTAGCGCAGAACAATGAGCAGTTCTTC	CASSPPLGLAQNNEQFF
TRBD1	TRBV10-3	TRBJ1-2	-	TGTGCCATCAGTGGTGACAGGGGGGGGCCCGGGCGATCAGCTAACTATGGCTACACCTTC	CAISGDRGGPGRSANYGYTF
TRBD2	TRBV11-2	TRBJ2-7	once	TGTGCCAGCAGCTTAATCGGGGCGGGAGGGGACTCCTACGAGCAGTACTTC	CASSLIGAGGDSYEQYF
-	TRBV24-1	TRBJ2-3	-	TGTGCCACCAGTGAATCCCCGCCACAGGGAACAGATACGCAGTATTTT	CATSESPPQGTDTQYF
-	TRBV12-3/TRBV12-4	TRBJ2-5	-	TGTGCCAGCAGTTTGGGGACTTCGCAGTACTTC	CASSLGTSQYF
-	TRBV6-5	TRBJ2-2	-	TGTGCCAGCAGTTCCCAAACTACGACCGGGGAGCTGTTTTTT	CASSSQTTTGELFF
-	TRBV7-9	TRBJ1-6	-	TGTGCCAGCAGCCCCCCTCAACGCGAGGCGAATAATTCACCCCTCCACTTT	CASSPPQREANNSPLHF
TRBD2	TRBV30	TRBJ2-1	-	TGTGCCTGGATCCCGGGACTAGCGGGAGTTATCCCGTTCTTC	CAWIPGLAGVIPFF
-	TRBV9	TRBJ1-5	-	TGTGCCAGCAGCGTAGGCCCAGATAGCAATCAGCCCCAGCATTTT	CASSVGPDSNQPQHF
-	TRBV7-6	TRBJ2-2	-	TGTGCCAGCAGCCAGGGGGGCGGGGCGAACACCGGGGAGCTGTTTTTT	CASSQGGGANTGELFF
-	TRBV6-1	TRBJ2-2	-	TGTGCCAGCAGTGATCACAGGGATATCTTGTACACCGGGGAGCTGTTTTTT	CASSDHRDILYTGELFF
-	TRBV4-2	TRBJ2-1	-	TGTGCCAGCAGCCAAGCCGCCGGGACTCAACTTCATAATGAGCAGTTCTTC	CASSQAAGTQLHNEQFF
TRBD2	TRBV5-1	TRBJ2-3	-	TGCGCCAGCAGCGACTGGACTAGCGGGACCTCAGATACGCAGTATTTT	CASSDWTSGTSDTQYF
TRBD2	TRBV30	TRBJ2-1	-	TGTGCCTGGAGCTCTGGGGGCGGAGCGGGAGGGCCTTTTAGTGAGCAGTTCTTC	CAWSSGGGAGGPFSEQFF
TRBD1	TRBV5-1	TRBJ1-6	-	TGCGCCAGCAGCTTCGAGCCGGGACAGGGGAATTCACCCCTCCACTTT	CASSFEPGQGNSPLHF
TRBD1	TRBV5-8	TRBJ2-7	once	TGTGCCAGCAGCTTAACGGGACAGTTCGAGCAGTACTTC	CASSLTGQFEQYF
TRBD1	TRBV6-5	TRBJ2-2	-	TGTGCCAGCAGGGGACAGGCCGCGAACACCGGGGAGCTGTTTTTT	CASRGQAANTGELFF
-	TRBV28	TRBJ2-7	-	TGTGCCAGCAGCCCATATCCAGCGCTAAGCTCCTACGAGCAGTACTTC	CASSPYPALSSYEQYF
-	TRBV7-9	TRBJ1-5	-	TGTGCCAGCAGCGGTGGGGGGGGCGCCCATCAGCCCCAGCATTTT	CASSGGGGAHQPQHF
TRBD1	TRBV24-1	TRBJ2-1	-	TGTGCCACCAGTGCCCCGGGACAGGCATACAATGAGCAGTTCTTC	CATSAPGQAYNEQFF
-	TRBV12-3/TRBV12-4	TRBJ1-5	-	TGTGCCAGCAGTGTTGAGGGCAATCAGCCCCAGCATTTT	CASSVEGNQPQHF
-	TRBV28	TRBJ1-1	-	TGTGCCAGCAGTTCAGGACACGCGGTACGGGCTTTCTTT	CASSSGHAVRAFF
-	TRBV19	TRBJ2-5	once	TGTGCCAGTAGTATAGGGGCAGGGTTGGAAGAGACCCAGTACTTC	CASSIGAGLEETQYF
-	TRBV6-2/TRBV6-3	TRBJ2-2	-	TGTGCCAGCAGTTACGACCTAGCCATCATGGGCACCGGGGAGCTGTTTTTT	CASSYDLAIMGTGELFF
TRBD2	TRBV30	TRBJ2-2	once	TGTGCCTGGAGGTCGGGACTAGGAAAGTACGGGGAGCTGTTTTTT	CAWRSGLGKYGELFF
TRBD2	TRBV19	TRBJ2-7	-	TGTGCCAGTAGTATTGGAACTAGCGGGACCTACGAGCAGTACTTC	CASSIGTSGTYEQYF
TRBD2	TRBV2	TRBJ2-7	-	TGTGCCAGCAGTGGGACTAGTAACGAGCAGTACTTC	CASSGTSNEQYF
-	TRBV28	TRBJ2-1	-	TGTGCCAGCAGTCCAACCGACTTCCCCAATGAGCAGTTCTTC	CASSPTDFPNEQFF
-	TRBV21-1	TRBJ2-7	-	TGTGCCAGCAGCAAAGGGGGGCAGGAGCCCTACGAGCAGTACTTC	CASSKGGQEPYEQYF
TRBD1	TRBV19	TRBJ1-5	-	TGTGCCAGTAGTATAGGGGAGACAGGGGTTCGGCCCCAGCATTTT	CASSIGETGVRPQHF
TRBD2	TRBV6-2/TRBV6-3	TRBJ2-3	once	TGTGCCAGCAGTTACCCGGGACTAGCGGTTAGCACAGATACGCAGTATTTT	CASSYPGLAVSTDTQYF
-	TRBV3-1/TRBV3-2	TRBJ2-1	few	TGTGCCAGCAGCCAAGGCACTCCGTCCTTCAATGAGCAGTTCTTC	CASSQGTPSFNEQFF
TRBD2	TRBV29-1	TRBJ2-1	-	TGCAGCGTATCGACTAGCGGGATCGGGAATGAGCAGTTCTTC	CSVSTSGIGNEQFF
-	TRBV5-4	TRBJ1-1	-	TGTGCCAGCAACCCGGGAGAAAGAAACACTGAAGCTTTCTTT	CASNPGERNTEAFF
-	TRBV3-1/TRBV3-2	TRBJ1-1	few	TGTGCCAGCAGCCAAATCCGGAACACTGAAGCTTTCTTT	CASSQIRNTEAFF
-	TRBV6-4	TRBJ2-1	-	TGTGCCAGCAGAGCGGCCCCGGTCCCCCGTCCGCTCGGGGACTACAATGAGCAGTTCTTC	CASRAAPVPRPLGDYNEQFF
TRBD2	TRBV7-8	TRBJ2-7	-	TGTGCCAGCAGCCGGGGGGCTAGCGGGAGTACGAGCTCCTACGAGCAGTACTTC	CASSRGASGSTSSYEQYF